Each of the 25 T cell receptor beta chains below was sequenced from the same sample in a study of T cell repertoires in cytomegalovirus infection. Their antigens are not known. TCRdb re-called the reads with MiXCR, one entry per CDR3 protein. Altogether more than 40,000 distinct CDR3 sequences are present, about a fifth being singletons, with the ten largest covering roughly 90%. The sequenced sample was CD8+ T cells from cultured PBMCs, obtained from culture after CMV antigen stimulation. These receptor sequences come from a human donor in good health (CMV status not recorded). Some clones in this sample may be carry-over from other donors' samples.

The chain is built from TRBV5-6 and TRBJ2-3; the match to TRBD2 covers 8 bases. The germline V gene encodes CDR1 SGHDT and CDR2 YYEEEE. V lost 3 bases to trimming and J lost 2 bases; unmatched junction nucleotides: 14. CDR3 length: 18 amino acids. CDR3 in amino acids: CASSSSGGRVTNTDTQYF. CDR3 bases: TGTGCCAGCAGCTCCTCGGGGGGGAGGGTGACAAACACAGATACGCAGTATTTT.

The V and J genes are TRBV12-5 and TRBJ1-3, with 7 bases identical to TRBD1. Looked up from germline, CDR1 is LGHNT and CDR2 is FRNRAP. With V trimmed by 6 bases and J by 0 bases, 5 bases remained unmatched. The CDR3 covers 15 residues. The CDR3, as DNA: TGTGCTAGTGGCCGGGACAGCTTCTCTGGAAACACCATATATTTT. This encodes CASGRDSFSGNTIYF.

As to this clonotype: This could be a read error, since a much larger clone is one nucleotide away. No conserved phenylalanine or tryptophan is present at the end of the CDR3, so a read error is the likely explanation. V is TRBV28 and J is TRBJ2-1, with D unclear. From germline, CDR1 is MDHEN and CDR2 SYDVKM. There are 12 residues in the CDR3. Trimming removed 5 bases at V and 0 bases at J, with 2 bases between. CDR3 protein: CASSASYNEQFL. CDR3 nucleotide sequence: TGTGCCAGCAGTGCCTCCTACAATGAGCAGTTCTTA.

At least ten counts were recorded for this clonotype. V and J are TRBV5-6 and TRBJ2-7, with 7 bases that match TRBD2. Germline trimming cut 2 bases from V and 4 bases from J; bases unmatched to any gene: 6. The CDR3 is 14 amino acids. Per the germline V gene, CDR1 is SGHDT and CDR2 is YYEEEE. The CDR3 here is CASSFGTNLYEQYF. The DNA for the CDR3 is TGTGCCAGCAGCTTCGGGACTAACTTATACGAGCAGTACTTC.

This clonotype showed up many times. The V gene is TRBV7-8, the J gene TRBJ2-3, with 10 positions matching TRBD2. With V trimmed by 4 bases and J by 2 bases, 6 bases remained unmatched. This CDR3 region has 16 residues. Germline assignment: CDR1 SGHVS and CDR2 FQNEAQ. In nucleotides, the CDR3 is TGTGCCAGCAGCTCCCGGACTAGCGGAGTCACAGATACGCAGTATTTT. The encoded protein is CASSSRTSGVTDTQYF. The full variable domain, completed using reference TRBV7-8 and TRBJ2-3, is GAGVSQSPRYKVAKRGQDVALRCDPISGHVSLFWYQQALGQGPEFLTYFQNEAQLDKSGLPSDRFFAERPEGSVSTLKIQRTQQEDSAVYLCASSSRTSGVTDTQYFGPGTRLTVL.

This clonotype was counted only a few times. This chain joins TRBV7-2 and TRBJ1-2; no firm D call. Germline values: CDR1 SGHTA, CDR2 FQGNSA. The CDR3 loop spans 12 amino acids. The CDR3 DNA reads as TGTGCTCTAAGTGGCTCTGACTATGGCTACACCTTC. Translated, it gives CALSGSDYGYTF.

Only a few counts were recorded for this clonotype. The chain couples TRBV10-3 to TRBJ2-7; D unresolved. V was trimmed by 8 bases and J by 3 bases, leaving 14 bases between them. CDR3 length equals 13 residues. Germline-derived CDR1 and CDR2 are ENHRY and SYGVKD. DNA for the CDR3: TGTGCCATCGGCGGCGTGGGGAACTACGAGCAGTACTTC. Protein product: CAIGGVGNYEQYF.

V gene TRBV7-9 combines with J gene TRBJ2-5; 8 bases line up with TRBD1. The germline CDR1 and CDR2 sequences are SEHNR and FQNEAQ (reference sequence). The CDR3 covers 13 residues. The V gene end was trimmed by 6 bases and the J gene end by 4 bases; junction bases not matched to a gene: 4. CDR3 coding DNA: TGTGCCAGCAGAACCGGGACAGGAGAGACCCAGTACTTC. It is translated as CASRTGTGETQYF.

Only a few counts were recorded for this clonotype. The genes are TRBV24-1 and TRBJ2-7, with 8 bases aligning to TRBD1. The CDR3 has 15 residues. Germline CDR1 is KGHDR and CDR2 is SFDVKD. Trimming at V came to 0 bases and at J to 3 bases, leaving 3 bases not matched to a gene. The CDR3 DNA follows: TGTGCCACCAGTGATTTGCGACAGGGGTACTACGAGCAGTACTTC. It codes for CATSDLRQGYYEQYF.

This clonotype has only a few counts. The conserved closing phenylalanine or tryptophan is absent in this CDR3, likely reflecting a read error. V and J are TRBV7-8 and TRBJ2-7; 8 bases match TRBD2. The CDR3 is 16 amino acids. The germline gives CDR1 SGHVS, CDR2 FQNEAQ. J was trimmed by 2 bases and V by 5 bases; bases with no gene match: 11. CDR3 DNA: TGTGCCAGCAGCCCCCGGCCCGCGGGGGGTGCCTACGAGCAGTACTTA. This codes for CASSPRPAGGAYEQYL.

The CDR3 is CASSYFVMTPPGELFF. DNA for the CDR3: TGTGCCAGCAGTTACTTCGTGATGACCCCACCCGGGGAGCTGTTTTTT. The rearrangement links TRBV6-2 or TRBV6-3 to TRBJ2-2; D is undetermined. The CDR3 extends over 16 amino acids. The V gene lost 1 base and the J gene lost 6 bases, with 15 bases spanning the gap. Germline CDR1 is MNHEY and CDR2 is SVGEGT.

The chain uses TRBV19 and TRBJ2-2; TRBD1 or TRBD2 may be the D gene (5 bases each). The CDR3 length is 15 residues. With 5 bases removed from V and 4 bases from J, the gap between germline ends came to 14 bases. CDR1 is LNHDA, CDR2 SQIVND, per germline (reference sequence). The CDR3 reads CASSPAWGFTGELFF. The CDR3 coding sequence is TGTGCCAGTAGTCCCGCATGGGGGTTCACCGGGGAGCTGTTTTTT.

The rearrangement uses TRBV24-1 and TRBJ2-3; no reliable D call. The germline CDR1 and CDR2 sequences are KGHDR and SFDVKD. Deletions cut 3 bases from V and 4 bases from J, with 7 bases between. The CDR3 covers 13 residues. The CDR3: CATSDHKPDTQYF. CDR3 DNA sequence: TGTGCCACCAGTGATCACAAGCCAGATACGCAGTATTTT.

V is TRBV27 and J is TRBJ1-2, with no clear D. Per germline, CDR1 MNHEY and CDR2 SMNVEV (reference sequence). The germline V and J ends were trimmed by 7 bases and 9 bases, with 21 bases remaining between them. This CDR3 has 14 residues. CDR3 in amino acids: CASTLSAADLSYTF. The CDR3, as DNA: TGTGCCAGCACCCTCAGTGCCGCCGACTTGAGCTACACCTTC.

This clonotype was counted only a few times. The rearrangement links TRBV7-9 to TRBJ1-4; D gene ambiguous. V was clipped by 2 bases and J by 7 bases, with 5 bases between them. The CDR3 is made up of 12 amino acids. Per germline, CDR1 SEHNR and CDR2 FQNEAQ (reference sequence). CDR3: CASSLSGEKLFF. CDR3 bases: TGTGCCAGCAGCTTATCGGGTGAAAAACTGTTTTTT.

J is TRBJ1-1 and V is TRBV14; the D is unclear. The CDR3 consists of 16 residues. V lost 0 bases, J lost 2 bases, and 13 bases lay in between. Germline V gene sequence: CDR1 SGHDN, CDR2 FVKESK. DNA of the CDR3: TGTGCCAGCAGCCAAGAAACTCCCCGGAAAAACACTGAAGCTTTCTTT. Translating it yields CASSQETPRKNTEAFF.

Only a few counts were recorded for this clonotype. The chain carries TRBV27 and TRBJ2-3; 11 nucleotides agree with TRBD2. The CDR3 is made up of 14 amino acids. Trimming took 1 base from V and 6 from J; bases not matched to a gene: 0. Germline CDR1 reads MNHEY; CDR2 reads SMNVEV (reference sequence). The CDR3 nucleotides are TGTGCCAGCAGTTTATGGACTAGCGGGGATACGCAGTATTTT. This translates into CASSLWTSGDTQYF.

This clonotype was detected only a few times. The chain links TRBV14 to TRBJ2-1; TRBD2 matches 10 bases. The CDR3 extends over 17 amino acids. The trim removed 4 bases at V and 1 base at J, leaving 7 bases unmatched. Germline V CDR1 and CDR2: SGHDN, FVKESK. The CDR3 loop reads CASSPAGGPSSYNEQFF. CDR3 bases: TGTGCCAGCAGCCCAGCGGGAGGGCCCTCGTCCTACAATGAGCAGTTCTTC. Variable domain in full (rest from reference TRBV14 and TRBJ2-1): EAGVTQFPSHSVIEKGQTVTLRCDPISGHDNLYWYRRVMGKEIKFLLHFVKESKQDESGMPNNRFLAERTGGTYSTLKVQPAELEDSGVYFCASSPAGGPSSYNEQFFGPGTRLTVL.

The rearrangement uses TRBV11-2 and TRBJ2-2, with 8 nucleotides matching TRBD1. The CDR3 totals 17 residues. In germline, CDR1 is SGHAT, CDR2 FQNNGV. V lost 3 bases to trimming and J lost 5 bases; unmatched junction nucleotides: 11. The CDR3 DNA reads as TGTGCCAGCAGCTTTCCTTTGCAGGGGGCAGGGACCGGGGAGCTGTTTTTT. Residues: CASSFPLQGAGTGELFF.

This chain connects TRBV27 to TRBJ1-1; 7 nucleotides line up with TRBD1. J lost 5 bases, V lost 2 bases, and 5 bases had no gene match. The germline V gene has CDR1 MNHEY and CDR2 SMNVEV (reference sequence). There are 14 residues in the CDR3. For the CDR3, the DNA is TGTGCCAGCAGTTTAACGCAGGGGGTGACTGAAGCTTTCTTT. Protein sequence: CASSLTQGVTEAFF.

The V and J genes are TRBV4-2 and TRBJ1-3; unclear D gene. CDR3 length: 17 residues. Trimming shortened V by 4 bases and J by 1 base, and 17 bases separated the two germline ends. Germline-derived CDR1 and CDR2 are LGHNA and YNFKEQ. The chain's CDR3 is CASSPPDGQVSGNTIYF. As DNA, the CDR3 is TGTGCCAGCAGCCCACCAGACGGCCAGGTATCTGGAAACACCATATATTTT.

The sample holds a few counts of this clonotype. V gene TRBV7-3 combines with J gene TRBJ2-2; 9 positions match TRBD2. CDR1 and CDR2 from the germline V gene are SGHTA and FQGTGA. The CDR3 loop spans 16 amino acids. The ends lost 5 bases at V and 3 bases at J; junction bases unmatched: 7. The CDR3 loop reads CASSPRAGGYTGELFF. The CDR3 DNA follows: TGTGCCAGCAGCCCTCGGGCGGGAGGGTACACCGGGGAGCTGTTTTTT.

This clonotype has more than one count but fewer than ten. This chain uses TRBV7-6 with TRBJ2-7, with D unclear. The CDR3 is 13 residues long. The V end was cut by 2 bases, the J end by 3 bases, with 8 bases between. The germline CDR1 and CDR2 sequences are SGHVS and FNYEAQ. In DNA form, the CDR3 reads TGTGCCAGCAGCTTAAATGCTGGCTACGAGCAGTACTTC. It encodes CASSLNAGYEQYF.

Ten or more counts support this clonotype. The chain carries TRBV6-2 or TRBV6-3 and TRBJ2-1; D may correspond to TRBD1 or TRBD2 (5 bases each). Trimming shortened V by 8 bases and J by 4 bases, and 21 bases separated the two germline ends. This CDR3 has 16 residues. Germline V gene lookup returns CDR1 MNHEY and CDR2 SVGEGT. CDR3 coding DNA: TGTGCCAGCCGCGACCTTCAGGGACCCTCGTACAATGAGCAGTTCTTC. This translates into CASRDLQGPSYNEQFF.

CDR3 in DNA: TGTGCCAGCAGCTTAGTTGGGGTGCAAAGGGCAGATACGCAGTATTTT. Translated: CASSLVGVQRADTQYF. The chain uses TRBV11-2 and TRBJ2-3; D remains unclear. Germline-derived CDR1 and CDR2 are SGHAT and FQNNGV. Trimming took off 1 base at V and 4 bases at J, with 15 bases between the two ends. This CDR3 region has 16 residues. The full variable domain, rest sourced from reference TRBV11-2 and TRBJ2-3, is EAGVAQSPRYKIIEKRQSVAFWCNPISGHATLYWYQQILGQGPKLLIQFQNNGVVDDSQLPKDRFSAERLKGVDSTLKIQPAKLEDSAVYLCASSLVGVQRADTQYFGPGTRLTVL.